Following are 8 T cell receptor beta chains from one sample sequenced in a study of T-cell memory formation after mild COVID-19. TCRdb passed the 5' RACE reads through MiXCR, listing each CDR3 protein once. Of approximately 570,000 distinct CDR3 sequences listed, roughly 17% were seen once; the top ten hold 12%. Sequences were obtained from PBMCs or a T cell subset sorted from them (not recorded which). All receptors derive from an adult woman who had mild COVID-19 (a few samples of this study predate the infection). Cell type and time point are not known.

This clonotype was seen a handful of times. The genes are TRBV9 and TRBJ2-6, with 11 bases lining up with TRBD1. From germline, CDR1 is SGDLS and CDR2 YYNGEE. The CDR3 is 19 amino acids. With V trimmed by 3 bases and J by 0 bases, 8 bases remained unmatched. The CDR3 nucleotides read TGTGCCAGCAGCGGTTATTTAGGGACAGGGGGCTCTGGGGCCAACGTCCTGACTTTC. This gives the protein CASSGYLGTGGSGANVLTF.

This clonotype appeared a few times. The chain combines TRBV20-1 with TRBJ1-1; the D gene is possibly TRBD1 (6 bases). This CDR3 region has 13 residues. V was pared by 3 bases and J by 4 bases, with 12 bases between. The germline V gene has CDR1 DFQATT and CDR2 SNEGSKA (reference sequence). The CDR3 reads CSASPGQITEAFF. The CDR3 DNA is TGCAGTGCTAGTCCCGGACAGATCACTGAAGCTTTCTTT.

This clonotype came up a few times. This sequence joins TRBV20-1 and TRBJ1-5; a weak D match, TRBD1 (6 bases). The germline CDR1 and CDR2 sequences are DFQATT and SNEGSKA (reference sequence). The ends were cut back, 0 bases at V and 4 bases at J, with 13 bases in the middle. The CDR3 covers 15 residues. The CDR3 sequence: CSARDTGGVNQPQHF. CDR3 nucleotides: TGCAGTGCTAGAGATACGGGGGGCGTAAATCAGCCCCAGCATTTT.

In its sample, this clonotype was seen a few times. J is TRBJ1-3 and V is TRBV11-2; D possibly corresponds to TRBD1 (5 bases). The germline V gene encodes CDR1 SGHAT and CDR2 FQNNGV. Trimming cost V 8 bases and J 0 bases, with 8 bases left between them. The CDR3 totals 13 residues. CDR3 bases: TGTGCCAGCTTCGGGGGCTCTGGAAACACCATATATTTT. Amino acid sequence: CASFGGSGNTIYF.

V usage is TRBV5-4 and J usage is TRBJ2-7; either TRBD1 or TRBD2 may fit D (6 bases each). V was shortened by 4 bases and J by 0 bases, with 14 bases between the two germline ends. Germline-derived CDR1 and CDR2 are SGHNT and YYREEE (reference sequence). This CDR3 spans 15 amino acids. The CDR3 reads CASSREGGLSYEQYF. CDR3 sequence (DNA): TGTGCCAGCAGCCGCGAGGGGGGCCTCTCCTACGAGCAGTACTTC.

This clonotype appeared a few times. The rearrangement links TRBV27 to TRBJ2-7; weak D call: TRBD1 (6 bases). V was cut by 6 bases and J by 1 base, with 16 bases left in between. The CDR3 has 15 residues. Germline V lookup: CDR1 MNHEY, CDR2 SMNVEV (reference sequence). The CDR3 protein is CASREPRDTSYEQYF. DNA for the CDR3: TGTGCCAGCAGAGAACCAAGGGACACATCCTACGAGCAGTACTTC.

This clonotype was detected only a few times. This chain uses TRBV29-1 with TRBJ2-3, with 7 nucleotides matching TRBD1. After removal of 6 bases from V and 2 bases from J, the junction contained 5 bases not matched to a gene. Per germline, CDR1 SQVTM and CDR2 ANQGSEA. The CDR3 consists of 13 residues. CDR3 region: CSVADRFTDTQYF. In DNA, the CDR3 is TGCAGCGTCGCGGACAGGTTCACAGATACGCAGTATTTT.

The CDR3 sequence: CSALGTKDWETQYF. CDR3 nucleotide sequence: TGCAGTGCCCTCGGGACTAAGGACTGGGAGACCCAGTACTTC. The rearrangement uses TRBV20-1 and TRBJ2-5; 7 bases line up with TRBD2. V lost 6 bases and J lost 5; bases outside the gene matches: 12. The length of the CDR3 is 14 residues. Germline V gives CDR1 DFQATT, CDR2 SNEGSKA (reference sequence).